The 28 T cell receptor beta chains below come from one sample, sequenced in a study of beta chain features in type 1 diabetes. The investigators reverse transcribed all of the isolated RNA, so they sequenced expressed TCRB transcripts. Profiling relied on immunoSEQ multiplex PCR, and the TCRdb table lists in-frame clones only, not all of them. The sample lists about 390,000 clones; 9.5% to 10% were seen once. Study-wide points: All four CD4+ subsets from Type 1 diabetes patients carried moderately but significantly shorter TCRB CDR3s.

The antigens of these receptors remain unknown. The specimen sequenced was central memory CD4+ T cells from blood. The receptors derive from a man aged 30-40 years with type 1 diabetes.

The chain joins TRBV5-1 to TRBJ1-2; D uncertain. This CDR3 is built from 15 residues. V lost 0 bases, J lost 3 bases, and 12 bases lay in between. Germline V gives CDR1 SGHRS, CDR2 YFSETQ. The DNA for the CDR3 is TGCGCCAGCAGCTTGGCCGACGTAGAAGACTATGGCTACACCTTC. This translates into CASSLADVEDYGYTF. The entire variable domain, with the rest obtained from reference TRBV5-1 and TRBJ1-2, is as follows: KAGVTQTPRYLIKTRGQQVTLSCSPISGHRSVSWYQQTPGQGLQFLFEYFSETQRNKGNFPGRFSGRQFSNSRSEMNVSTLELGDSALYLCASSLADVEDYGYTFGSGTRLTVV.

This clone was observed a few times. The V call is TRBV7-9, the J call TRBJ2-1, with 8 bases that match TRBD2. The CDR3 is 17 residues long. From germline, CDR1 is SEHNR and CDR2 FQNEAQ (reference sequence). V gave up 5 bases and J gave up 0 bases; unmatched junction bases: 9. The CDR3 sequence is CASSRQLAGLSYNEQFF. CDR3 coding DNA: TGTGCCAGCAGCCGACAGTTAGCGGGACTCTCCTACAATGAGCAGTTCTTC.

In its sample, this clone was seen a few times. This rearrangement joins TRBV19 to TRBJ1-5; D gene unclear. Germline V lookup: CDR1 LNHDA, CDR2 SQIVND (reference sequence). The ends were cut back, 3 bases at V and 3 bases at J, with 6 bases in the middle. This CDR3 is 13 amino acids long. The CDR3 sequence: CASSIVHNQPQHF. The CDR3 DNA reads TGTGCCAGTAGTATCGTCCACAATCAGCCCCAGCATTTT.

This clone showed up many times. The V gene is TRBV28, the J gene TRBJ2-3; D not certain. The CDR3 has 11 residues. CDR1 and CDR2 from the germline V gene are MDHEN and SYDVKM. V lost 3 bases to trimming and J lost 6 bases, with 4 bases between them. CDR3 coding DNA: TGTGCCAGCAGTTTGGGGGATACGCAGTATTTT. Protein sequence: CASSLGDTQYF.

The genes are TRBV7-8 and TRBJ2-7, with D tentatively TRBD1 (6 bases). The CDR3 has 15 residues. Germline V gene sequence: CDR1 SGHVS, CDR2 FQNEAQ. Trimming removed 5 bases at V and 5 bases at J, with 19 bases between. CDR3 protein: CASSQSGQPNDEQYF. CDR3 DNA: TGTGCCAGCAGCCAGAGCGGACAGCCAAACGACGAGCAGTACTTC.

V and J are TRBV27 and TRBJ1-2; D possibly corresponds to TRBD1 (6 bases). This CDR3 region has 14 residues. Deletions cut 7 bases from V and 2 bases from J, with 14 bases between. CDR1 is MNHEY, CDR2 SMNVEV, per germline (reference sequence). The CDR3: CASTRLGTNYGYTF. CDR3 sequence (DNA): TGTGCCAGCACCCGATTAGGGACAAACTATGGCTACACCTTC.

This chain uses TRBV28 with TRBJ2-1; 10 bases agree with TRBD2. This CDR3 has 16 residues. CDR1 is MDHEN and CDR2 is SYDVKM in the germline V gene. The trim removed 5 bases at V and 7 bases at J, leaving 11 bases unmatched. CDR3: CASSTPILAGKNEQFF. DNA for the CDR3: TGTGCCAGCAGTACCCCCATACTAGCGGGAAAAAATGAGCAGTTCTTC.

This rearrangement joins TRBV7-2 to TRBJ2-1, with unresolved D. V lost 1 base and J lost 3, with 13 bases in between. Per germline, CDR1 SGHTA and CDR2 FQGNSA. The CDR3 is made up of 16 amino acids. The CDR3 spells CASSLVRVVVYNEQFF. The CDR3 DNA is TGTGCCAGCAGCTTAGTTCGGGTGGTCGTCTACAATGAGCAGTTCTTC.

This clone was found a few times. CDR3 DNA: TGTGCCATAGGTGGACAGGGGCATCAGCCCCAGCATTTT. As protein: CAIGGQGHQPQHF. The chain recombines TRBV28 with TRBJ1-5, with 9 bases that match TRBD1. CDR1 MDHEN and CDR2 SYDVKM come from the germline V gene. The CDR3 contains 13 residues. J gave up 5 bases and V 10 bases, and 6 bases lay outside the gene matches.

This clone was picked up a small number of times. This chain connects TRBV7-9 to TRBJ1-2; D may be TRBD1 (5 bases). V was clipped by 2 bases and J by 3 bases, with 10 bases between them. CDR3 length: 14 residues. CDR1 and CDR2 (germline): SEHNR, FQNEAQ (reference sequence). The CDR3 sequence: CASSLSGADYGYTF. The DNA of the CDR3 is TGTGCCAGCAGCTTATCCGGGGCAGACTATGGCTACACCTTC.

V and J are TRBV5-4 and TRBJ2-1, with a possible D match to TRBD2 (6 bases). Germline-derived CDR1 and CDR2 are SGHNT and YYREEE (reference sequence). The CDR3 has 13 residues. Trimming cost V 0 bases and J 8 bases, with 9 bases left between them. The DNA for the CDR3 is TGTGCCAGCAGCTTGGGACTAGAAGATGAGCAGTTCTTC. Its protein product is CASSLGLEDEQFF. The full variable domain, in which reference TRBV5-4 and TRBJ2-1 provide the parts outside the CDR3, is ETGVTQSPTHLIKTRGQQVTLRCSSQSGHNTVSWYQQALGQGPQFIFQYYREEENGRGNFPPRFSGLQFPNYSSELNVNALELDDSALYLCASSLGLEDEQFFGPGTRLTVL.

The V call is TRBV4-1, the J call TRBJ2-1; no firm D call. CDR3 length equals 11 residues. The ends were cut back, 0 bases at V and 7 bases at J, with 1 base in the middle. In germline, CDR1 is MGHRA, CDR2 YSYEKL. CDR3 in amino acids: CASSQDNEQFF. CDR3 nucleotide sequence: TGCGCCAGCAGCCAAGATAATGAGCAGTTCTTC.

The chain carries TRBV29-1 and TRBJ2-1; 14 positions match TRBD2. After removal of 7 bases from V and 12 bases from J, the junction contained 5 bases not matched to a gene. Per germline, CDR1 SQVTM and CDR2 ANQGSEA. The CDR3 covers 12 residues. For the CDR3, the DNA is TGCAGCGCCGGGACTAGCGGGAGCATGCAGTTCTTC. This encodes CSAGTSGSMQFF.

The chain employs TRBV6-1 and TRBJ1-5; 8 bases fit TRBD1. The germline V gene has CDR1 MNHNS and CDR2 SASEGT. The CDR3 contains 19 residues. Losses at the gene ends were 1 base for V and 2 bases for J; bases not matched to a gene: 13. CDR3 amino acids: CASSEGQGAGGGGNQPQHF. CDR3 coding DNA: TGTGCCAGCAGTGAAGGGCAGGGGGCTGGAGGGGGTGGCAATCAGCCCCAGCATTTT.

There are many counts of this clone. The J gene is TRBJ2-5, the V gene TRBV5-6; possible D gene TRBD1, 6 bases. CDR1 is SGHDT and CDR2 is YYEEEE in the germline V gene. The V end was cut by 1 base, the J end by 3 bases, with 10 bases between. CDR3 length equals 14 residues. The CDR3 reads CASSLTGFKETQYF. CDR3 DNA: TGTGCCAGCAGCTTGACAGGGTTTAAAGAGACCCAGTACTTC.

This clone showed up just a few times. The chain is built from TRBV14 and TRBJ1-2; 9 positions agree with TRBD1. From germline, CDR1 is SGHDN and CDR2 FVKESK. The CDR3 runs 17 residues. After removal of 0 bases from V and 2 bases from J, the junction contained 7 bases not matched to a gene. CDR3 region: CASSQDRGTGRNYGYTF. In DNA, the CDR3 is TGTGCCAGCAGCCAAGATCGTGGGACAGGGAGGAACTATGGCTACACCTTC. The full variable domain, its missing parts supplied by reference TRBV14 and TRBJ1-2, is EAGVTQFPSHSVIEKGQTVTLRCDPISGHDNLYWYRRVMGKEIKFLLHFVKESKQDESGMPNNRFLAERTGGTYSTLKVQPAELEDSGVYFCASSQDRGTGRNYGYTFGSGTRLTVV.

The chain carries TRBV5-5 and TRBJ1-2, with no clear D. The V end was cut by 4 bases, the J end by 4 bases, with 14 bases between. The CDR3 length is 14 residues. Looked up from germline, CDR1 is SGHKS and CDR2 is YYEKEE (reference sequence). CDR3 in amino acids: CASSRSAGTYGYTF. In DNA form, the CDR3 reads TGTGCCAGCAGCCGAAGCGCAGGCACCTATGGCTACACCTTC.

The chain combines TRBV20-1 with TRBJ2-1; maybe TRBD1 (6 bases). Trimming cost V 1 base and J 8 bases, with 6 bases left between them. Germline loops: CDR1 DFQATT, CDR2 SNEGSKA (reference sequence). CDR3 size: 11 residues. CDR3 residues: CSARAGDEQFF. CDR3 in DNA: TGCAGTGCTAGAGCAGGGGATGAGCAGTTCTTC.

The chain joins TRBV5-6 to TRBJ2-1; D is perhaps TRBD2 (5 bases). This CDR3 region has 16 residues. V was pared by 4 bases and J by 7 bases, with 21 bases between. Germline loops: CDR1 SGHDT, CDR2 YYEEEE. CDR3 sequence: CASSARIQAVPNEQFF. In DNA form, the CDR3 reads TGTGCCAGCAGCGCCCGAATTCAAGCGGTCCCAAATGAGCAGTTCTTC.

This clone was seen only a few times. V is TRBV6-5 and J is TRBJ2-7; TRBD2 aligns across 12 bases. The CDR3 extends over 14 amino acids. The germline V gene encodes CDR1 MNHEY and CDR2 SVGAGI. Losses at the gene ends were 5 bases for V and 5 bases for J; bases not matched to a gene: 4. The CDR3 DNA reads TGTGCCAGCAGTCTGACTAGCGGGAGTAACGAGCAGTACTTC. It specifies CASSLTSGSNEQYF.

This chain uses TRBV18 with TRBJ2-7; TRBD1 aligns across 9 bases. The CDR3 totals 15 residues. Germline V gene data show CDR1 as KGHSH and CDR2 as LQKENI. The V and J ends lost 3 bases and 4 bases, in that order; junction bases with no gene match: 7. This CDR3 reads CASSPGQGREYEQYF. CDR3 nucleotide sequence: TGTGCCAGCTCACCCGGACAGGGGAGGGAATACGAGCAGTACTTC.

The rearrangement links TRBV7-8 to TRBJ1-1; D is unclear. This CDR3 spans 16 amino acids. The V end was cut by 6 bases, the J end by 1 base, with 18 bases between. The germline V gene has CDR1 SGHVS and CDR2 FQNEAQ. The CDR3 loop reads CASSRVVTSRNTEAFF. The CDR3 DNA is TGTGCCAGCAGTCGCGTAGTAACAAGTAGGAACACTGAAGCTTTCTTT. Using reference TRBV7-8 and TRBJ1-1 for the parts outside the CDR3, the full variable domain is GAGVSQSPRYKVAKRGQDVALRCDPISGHVSLFWYQQALGQGPEFLTYFQNEAQLDKSGLPSDRFFAERPEGSVSTLKIQRTQQEDSAVYLCASSRVVTSRNTEAFFGQGTRLTVV.

This clone appeared many times. The chain couples TRBV5-6 to TRBJ1-1; D is ambiguous. Trimming took 4 bases from V and 0 from J, leaving 16 bases between them. Per the germline V gene, CDR1 is SGHDT and CDR2 is YYEEEE. The CDR3 has 16 residues. The CDR3: CASSLGNRFMNTEAFF. The CDR3 DNA is TGTGCCAGCAGCCTAGGGAACAGATTTATGAACACTGAAGCTTTCTTT. Combining the CDR3 with reference TRBV5-6 and TRBJ1-1 gives the whole variable domain DAGVTQSPTHLIKTRGQQVTLRCSPKSGHDTVSWYQQALGQGPQFIFQYYEEEERQRGNFPDRFSGHQFPNYSSELNVNALLLGDSALYLCASSLGNRFMNTEAFFGQGTRLTVV.

In the case of this clone: Mismatch with germline at one junction end may stem from a read error. The chain uses TRBV10-3 and TRBJ2-1; TRBD2 might be the D (5 bases). This CDR3 has 14 amino acids. The germline V gene encodes CDR1 ENHRY and CDR2 SYGVKD. Here the CDR3 reads CASSYGGIYNEQFF. CDR3 DNA: TGTGCCAGCAGTTATGGAGGAATTTACAATGAGCAGTTCTTC.

The chain uses TRBV19 and TRBJ2-5; a weak D match, TRBD1 (6 bases). Germline lookup yields CDR1 LNHDA and CDR2 SQIVND (reference sequence). The CDR3 contains 13 residues. The germline V and J ends were trimmed by 5 bases and 5 bases, with 12 bases remaining between them. The CDR3 DNA follows: TGTGCCAGTAGTCAAGGGGGATGGGAGACCCAGTACTTC. Encoded protein: CASSQGGWETQYF.

The chain joins TRBV5-1 to TRBJ1-1; D possibly corresponds to TRBD1 (6 bases). CDR1 and CDR2 from the germline V gene are SGHRS and YFSETQ. The CDR3 consists of 12 residues. V shed 4 bases and J shed 8 bases, with 12 bases lying between them. The CDR3 reads CASSVTGLEAFF. For the CDR3, the DNA is TGCGCCAGCAGCGTAACAGGGCTAGAAGCTTTCTTT. Based on the CDR3 plus reference TRBV5-1 and TRBJ1-1, the full variable domain is KAGVTQTPRYLIKTRGQQVTLSCSPISGHRSVSWYQQTPGQGLQFLFEYFSETQRNKGNFPGRFSGRQFSNSRSEMNVSTLELGDSALYLCASSVTGLEAFFGQGTRLTVV.

The chain uses TRBV14 and TRBJ2-5; 11 bases map to TRBD2. CDR1 and CDR2 (germline): SGHDN, FVKESK. CDR3 length: 16 residues. The ends lost 4 bases at V and 0 bases at J; junction bases unmatched: 4. The CDR3 DNA reads as TGTGCCAGCAGCCGGTCTAGCGGGGGGTACCAAGAGACCCAGTACTTC. This encodes CASSRSSGGYQETQYF. Full variable domain (outside the CDR3, taken from reference TRBV14 and TRBJ2-5): EAGVTQFPSHSVIEKGQTVTLRCDPISGHDNLYWYRRVMGKEIKFLLHFVKESKQDESGMPNNRFLAERTGGTYSTLKVQPAELEDSGVYFCASSRSSGGYQETQYFGPGTRLLVL.

This clone showed up just a few times. The CDR3 region has the DNA TGTGCCAGCAGTTTAATCTTGGCGCTAGCGGGTGAGCAGTTCTTC. Protein product: CASSLILALAGEQFF. The chain has TRBV27 and TRBJ2-1; 8 nucleotides match TRBD2. The CDR3 covers 15 residues. J lost 9 bases, V lost 2 bases, and 9 bases had no gene match. Germline lookup yields CDR1 MNHEY and CDR2 SMNVEV (reference sequence).